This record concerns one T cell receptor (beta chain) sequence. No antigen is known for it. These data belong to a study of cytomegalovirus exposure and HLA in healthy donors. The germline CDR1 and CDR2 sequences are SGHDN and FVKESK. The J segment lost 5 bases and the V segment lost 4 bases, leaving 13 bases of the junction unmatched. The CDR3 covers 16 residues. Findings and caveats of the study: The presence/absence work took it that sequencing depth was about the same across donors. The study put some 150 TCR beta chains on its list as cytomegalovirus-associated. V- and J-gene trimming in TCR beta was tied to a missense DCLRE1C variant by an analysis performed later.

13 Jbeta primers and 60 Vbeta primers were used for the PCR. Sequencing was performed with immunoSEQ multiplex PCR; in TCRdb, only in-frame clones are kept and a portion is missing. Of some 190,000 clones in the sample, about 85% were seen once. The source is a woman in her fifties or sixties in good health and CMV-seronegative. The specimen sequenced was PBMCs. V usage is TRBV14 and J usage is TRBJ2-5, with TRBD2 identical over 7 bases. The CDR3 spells CASSPVGGGVRETQYF. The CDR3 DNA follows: TGTGCCAGCAGCCCTGTTGGGGGGGGTGTACGGGAGACCCAGTACTTC. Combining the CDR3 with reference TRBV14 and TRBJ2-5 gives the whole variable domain EAGVTQFPSHSVIEKGQTVTLRCDPISGHDNLYWYRRVMGKEIKFLLHFVKESKQDESGMPNNRFLAERTGGTYSTLKVQPAELEDSGVYFCASSPVGGGVRETQYFGPGTRLLVL.